These 9 T cell receptor beta chains were all obtained from the same sample, sequenced in a study of cytomegalovirus exposure and HLA in healthy donors. Use of 60 Vbeta and 13 Jbeta primers characterized the PCR. Some clones are missing from TCRdb's copy, which holds only in-frame ones; the method was immunoSEQ multiplex PCR. The sample holds 120,000 to 150,000 clones, 60% to 85% seen once. The specimen sequenced was PBMCs. These receptors all stem from a male donor in good health and CMV-seronegative.

This clone was recorded a few times. The genes are TRBV6-6 and TRBJ1-4, with D possibly being TRBD1 (5 bases). This CDR3 contains 10 residues. Trimming cost V 8 bases and J 8 bases, with 6 bases left between them. CDR1 and CDR2 from the germline V gene are MNHNY and SVGAGI (reference sequence). DNA of the CDR3: TGTGCCAGCTGGGGCGAAAAACTGTTTTTT. This encodes CASWGEKLFF.

The chain joins TRBV30 to TRBJ2-1; TRBD2 agrees at 7 bases. CDR1 and CDR2 (germline): GTSNPN, SVGIG (reference sequence). CDR3 length: 13 amino acids. Trimming at V came to 5 bases and at J to 2 bases, leaving 3 bases not matched to a gene. DNA of the CDR3: TGTGCCTGGTGTAGCGGGCCCTACAATGAGCAGTTCTTC. This gives the protein CAWCSGPYNEQFF.

There are a few counts of this clone. This chain uses TRBV5-6 with TRBJ2-2, with 9 bases identical to TRBD2. CDR3 length: 15 amino acids. The germline CDR1 and CDR2 sequences are SGHDT and YYEEEE. J gave up 4 bases and V 5 bases, and 6 bases lay outside the gene matches. The DNA for the CDR3 is TGTGCCAGCAGTCCCGATAGCGGGGGCACCGGGGAGCTGTTTTTT. Protein sequence: CASSPDSGGTGELFF.

The chain combines TRBV7-2 with TRBJ2-7; 10 nucleotides align to TRBD2. CDR3 length: 16 residues. Germline CDR1 and CDR2: SGHTA and FQGNSA. V shed 1 base and J 7 bases; nucleotides not matched to a gene: 10. The CDR3 DNA sequence: TGTGCCAGCAGCTTAGTCCCAGCGGGAGGGCCCTTGGAGCAGTACTTC. The encoded protein is CASSLVPAGGPLEQYF.

The chain has TRBV6-5 and TRBJ1-4, with unresolved D. The CDR3 runs to 16 residues. Trimming left V 0 bases short and J 7 bases short, with 15 bases between. Germline CDR1 reads MNHEY; CDR2 reads SVGAGI. The CDR3 here is CASSYSRAGSSEKLFF. The CDR3 DNA reads TGTGCCAGCAGTTACTCGAGGGCCGGCAGTAGTGAAAAACTGTTTTTT.

V and J are TRBV2 and TRBJ1-2, with a tentative D call TRBD1 (5 bases). The length of the CDR3 is 14 residues. The germline V and J ends were trimmed by 1 base and 8 bases, with 14 bases remaining between them. Germline CDR1 and CDR2: SNHLY and FYNNEI. The CDR3 DNA sequence: TGTGCCAGCAGTGAAGTCGTGGACACGCCGGGCTACACCTTC. Amino acid sequence: CASSEVVDTPGYTF.

V is TRBV9 and J is TRBJ2-7; D may be TRBD1 (6 bases). The CDR3 totals 14 residues. V was shortened by 4 bases and J by 6 bases, with 17 bases between the two germline ends. The germline gives CDR1 SGDLS, CDR2 YYNGEE. The CDR3 sequence is CASSIETGAGEQYF. In nucleotides, the CDR3 is TGTGCCAGCAGCATTGAGACAGGCGCGGGCGAGCAGTACTTC.

The chain uses TRBV18 and TRBJ2-7; TRBD1 is a possible D gene (6 bases). V gave up 2 bases and J gave up 3 bases, with 11 bases separating them. CDR3 length: 14 residues. The germline V gene encodes CDR1 KGHSH and CDR2 LQKENI. CDR3 coding DNA: TGTGCCAGCTCACCAGGTCAGGGGAGCTACGAGCAGTACTTC. It is translated as CASSPGQGSYEQYF. The whole variable domain, filled in from reference TRBV18 and TRBJ2-7, reads NAGVMQNPRHLVRRRGQEARLRCSPMKGHSHVYWYRQLPEEGLKFMVYLQKENIIDESGMPKERFSAEFPKEGPSILRIQQVVRGDSAAYFCASSPGQGSYEQYFGPGTRLTVT.

The chain is built from TRBV27 and TRBJ1-5; weak D call: TRBD1 (6 bases). Germline CDR1 reads MNHEY; CDR2 reads SMNVEV (reference sequence). CDR3 length equals 14 residues. Trimming took off 6 bases at V and 1 base at J, with 10 bases between the two ends. CDR3 sequence (DNA): TGTGCCAGCAGCTTCGGGACAAGCAATCAGCCCCAGCATTTT. This codes for CASSFGTSNQPQHF.